The rows below give T cell receptor beta chains drawn from one sample of a study of T cell repertoires in cytomegalovirus infection. TCRdb re-analysed the reads in MiXCR, keeping a single row per CDR3 protein. The table shows approximately 500,000 distinct CDR3 sequences, with 11% occurring only once. Material for sequencing was PBMCs. These receptors came from a human donor in good health (CMV status not recorded). Some clones in this sample may be carry-over from other donors' samples. Both conserved end residues are part of each CDR3. Each record gives: V gene, D gene, J gene, clone size, CDR3 DNA, CDR3 protein. D genes are given only for firm matches. Where a row states a size, it is once, few, many or the class of an expanded clone; other rows omit it.

V: TRBV4-2
D: TRBD1
J: TRBJ1-5
size: many
DNA: TGTGCCAGCAGCCAACCCGACAGGGGGCCCAATCAGCCCCAGCATTTT
CDR3: CASSQPDRGPNQPQHF

V: TRBV28
D: .
J: TRBJ1-5
size: .
DNA: TGTGCCAGCAGTTTATATGGGACGAGAGTGTATTTT
CDR3: CASSLYGTRVYF

V: TRBV6-6
D: TRBD1
J: TRBJ2-3
size: many
DNA: TGTGCCAGCAGTTGGGGACAGGGGGCCGGCACAGATACGCAGTATTTT
CDR3: CASSWGQGAGTDTQYF

V: TRBV20-1
D: .
J: TRBJ1-3
size: .
DNA: TGCAGTGCTAGGGGAAGGGGGTACGCTGGAAACACCATATATTTT
CDR3: CSARGRGYAGNTIYF

V: TRBV7-9
D: TRBD1
J: TRBJ2-7
size: many
DNA: TGTGCCAGCAGCTCTTGGGACAGGGCCTACGAGCAGTACTTC
CDR3: CASSSWDRAYEQYF

V: TRBV4-2
D: TRBD2
J: TRBJ2-1
size: few
DNA: TGTGCCAGCAGCCAAACCACTAGCGGTCCGCACAATGAGCAGTTCTTC
CDR3: CASSQTTSGPHNEQFF

V: TRBV2
D: .
J: TRBJ1-6
size: .
DNA: TGTGCCAGCTCAATGACCGACCATAATTCACCCCTCCACTTT
CDR3: CASSMTDHNSPLHF

V: TRBV12-3/TRBV12-4
D: TRBD2
J: TRBJ2-7
size: many
DNA: TGTGCCAGCGGTCCGACGGCGGGAGCGGGGGGAGGGGAGCAGTACTTC
CDR3: CASGPTAGAGGGEQYF

V: TRBV7-9
D: TRBD2
J: TRBJ2-7
size: .
DNA: TGTGCCAGCAGTTCTAATAGCGGGAGTGGCTACGAGCAGTACTTC
CDR3: CASSSNSGSGYEQYF

V: TRBV12-3/TRBV12-4
D: .
J: TRBJ2-7
size: few
DNA: TGTGCCAGCACCTCAAGTTTTGCGGGATCCTACGAGCAGTACTTC
CDR3: CASTSSFAGSYEQYF

V: TRBV3-1
D: TRBD2
J: TRBJ2-1
size: many
DNA: TGTGCCAGCAGCCAAGATATGCTAGCGGGGGTATCGGGGCAGTTCTTC
CDR3: CASSQDMLAGVSGQFF

V: TRBV19
D: TRBD1
J: TRBJ1-5
size: .
DNA: TGTGCCAGTAGAACGACAGGGGTAAGCAATCAGCCCCAGCATTTT
CDR3: CASRTTGVSNQPQHF

V: TRBV6-2/TRBV6-3
D: .
J: TRBJ1-2
size: many
DNA: TGTGCCAGCAGTTGGAGAAACTATGGCTACACCTTC
CDR3: CASSWRNYGYTF

V: TRBV2
D: TRBD2
J: TRBJ2-3
size: .
DNA: TGTGCCAGCAGTGACATAGCGGGGGGGCAAGATACGCAGTATTTT
CDR3: CASSDIAGGQDTQYF

V: TRBV10-3
D: .
J: TRBJ2-3
size: many
DNA: TGTGCCATCATGCCCGACACCCTAGGGGGATCGCAGTATTTT
CDR3: CAIMPDTLGGSQYF

V: TRBV19
D: .
J: TRBJ1-1
size: many
DNA: TGTGCCAGTAGTCTCTCATCAAGGGGAATGAACACTGAAGCTTTCTTT
CDR3: CASSLSSRGMNTEAFF

V: TRBV4-2
D: .
J: TRBJ2-1
size: .
DNA: TGTGCCAGCAGCCAAGAGGGGGGTGTAAGACTGAATGAGCAGTTCTTC
CDR3: CASSQEGGVRLNEQFF

V: TRBV5-6
D: .
J: TRBJ2-2
size: few
DNA: TGTGCCAGCAGCTTTTACGGGGCGAACACCGGGGAGCTGTTTTTT
CDR3: CASSFYGANTGELFF

V: TRBV6-5
D: .
J: TRBJ1-4
size: few
DNA: TGTGCCAGCAGGGGAGACTCAACTAATGAAAAACTGTTTTTT
CDR3: CASRGDSTNEKLFF

V: TRBV25-1
D: TRBD1
J: TRBJ1-4
size: many
DNA: TGTGCCAGCAGTGAGAGGACAGGGGGCGAAGAAAAACTGTTTTTT
CDR3: CASSERTGGEEKLFF

V: TRBV2
D: TRBD1
J: TRBJ2-5
size: many
DNA: TGTGCCAGCAGTTTGGGGACAGAACAAGAGACCCAGTACTTC
CDR3: CASSLGTEQETQYF

V: TRBV20-1
D: .
J: TRBJ2-3
size: .
DNA: TGCAGTGCTAGGTCTAGCGGCACAGATACGCAGTATTTT
CDR3: CSARSSGTDTQYF

V: TRBV11-1
D: .
J: TRBJ1-1
size: many
DNA: TGTGCCAGCAGCCCCTCGGACAGCGGGTGGACTGAAGCTTTCTTT
CDR3: CASSPSDSGWTEAFF

V: TRBV5-6
D: TRBD1
J: TRBJ1-2
size: .
DNA: TGTGCCAGCAGCTTGGGCCCCAGGGGGCCGGACTATGGCTACACCTTC
CDR3: CASSLGPRGPDYGYTF

V: TRBV18
D: TRBD1
J: TRBJ2-7
size: .
DNA: TGTGCCAGCTCACGCCGAACAGGGGCCGAGTACGAGCAGTACTTC
CDR3: CASSRRTGAEYEQYF

V: TRBV5-5
D: TRBD2
J: TRBJ2-7
size: many
DNA: TGTGCCAGCAGCCGGACTAGCGGGACCTACGAGCAGTACTTC
CDR3: CASSRTSGTYEQYF

V: TRBV29-1
D: .
J: TRBJ1-2
size: .
DNA: TGCAGCGTCCCCGAGGACTCCTATGGCTACACCTTC
CDR3: CSVPEDSYGYTF

V: TRBV10-3
D: TRBD1
J: TRBJ1-2
size: many
DNA: TGTGCCACCTCCAGGGGGACAGCGGACTATGGCTACACCTTC
CDR3: CATSRGTADYGYTF

V: TRBV6-1
D: TRBD1
J: TRBJ2-1
size: many
DNA: TGTGCCAGCAGTGCCCGGGACAGGGGTAATGAGCAGTTCTTC
CDR3: CASSARDRGNEQFF

V: TRBV20-1
D: TRBD1
J: TRBJ2-2
size: few
DNA: TGCAGTGCTAGAGATCCAGGGGGTGATGTGGCCACCGGGGAGCTGTTTTTT
CDR3: CSARDPGGDVATGELFF

V: TRBV7-9
D: TRBD1
J: TRBJ2-6
size: many
DNA: TGTGCCAGCAGATCCGACAGGGGTAGGGGGATTGGGGCCAACGTCCTGACTTTC
CDR3: CASRSDRGRGIGANVLTF

V: TRBV20-1
D: .
J: TRBJ1-1
size: .
DNA: TGCAGTGCTCCTCTCCGGGGCAGATTGAACAGTGAAGCTTTCTTT
CDR3: CSAPLRGRLNSEAFF

V: TRBV28
D: TRBD1
J: TRBJ2-6
size: .
DNA: TGTGCCAGCAGACAGGGGGCTGGGGCCAACGTCCTGACTTTC
CDR3: CASRQGAGANVLTF

V: TRBV11-2
D: .
J: TRBJ2-2
size: many
DNA: TGTGCCAGAGAATCTTCGACAGGTACCACCGGGGAGCTGTTTTTT
CDR3: CARESSTGTTGELFF

V: TRBV15
D: TRBD2
J: TRBJ2-1
size: many
DNA: TGTGCCACCAGGACTAGCGGGAGTACTGATGAGCAGTTCTTC
CDR3: CATRTSGSTDEQFF

V: TRBV12-3/TRBV12-4
D: .
J: TRBJ2-1
size: many
DNA: TGTGCCAGCAGTTTTACTCCGGGACTGGGGGGCAATGAGCAGTTCTTC
CDR3: CASSFTPGLGGNEQFF

V: TRBV7-6
D: .
J: TRBJ1-1
size: many
DNA: TGTGCCAGCAGCTTAGGGGCTACTGAAGCTTTCTTT
CDR3: CASSLGATEAFF

V: TRBV7-4
D: TRBD2
J: TRBJ2-7
size: many
DNA: TGTGCCAGCAGCTTAACTAGCGGGTACTCCTACGAGCAGTACTTC
CDR3: CASSLTSGYSYEQYF

V: TRBV18
D: .
J: TRBJ1-5
size: many
DNA: TGTGCCAGCTCACCGATGGGGCAGGGGTATCAGCCCCAGCATTTT
CDR3: CASSPMGQGYQPQHF

V: TRBV6-2/TRBV6-3
D: TRBD2
J: TRBJ2-1
size: many
DNA: TGTGCCAGCAGTTACGGGGGAGGGCTGTTCTTC
CDR3: CASSYGGGLFF

V: TRBV18
D: TRBD1
J: TRBJ1-2
size: many
DNA: TGTGCCAGCTCACCAGGACAGGCGAACTATGGCTACACCTTC
CDR3: CASSPGQANYGYTF

V: TRBV24-1
D: TRBD2
J: TRBJ2-1
size: .
DNA: TGTGCCACCAGTGATTCCGGGACTAGCGGTAGCTCCTACAATGAGCAGTTCTTC
CDR3: CATSDSGTSGSSYNEQFF

V: TRBV2
D: .
J: TRBJ1-5
size: .
DNA: TGTGCCAGCAGTGCTGTCTCGTGGGGACACCCGTTTAGCAATCAGCCCCAGCATTTT
CDR3: CASSAVSWGHPFSNQPQHF

V: TRBV10-3
D: .
J: TRBJ1-2
size: few
DNA: TGTGCCATCAGGGAGAGCTATGGCTACACCTTC
CDR3: CAIRESYGYTF

V: TRBV6-5
D: .
J: TRBJ2-1
size: .
DNA: TGTGCCAGCAGTTACTCTAAGGGGGAGATTAACAATGAGCAGTTCTTC
CDR3: CASSYSKGEINNEQFF

V: TRBV7-8
D: .
J: TRBJ1-5
size: many
DNA: TGTGCCAGCAGCTTAGCGGACAGCAATCAGCCCCAGCATTTT
CDR3: CASSLADSNQPQHF

V: TRBV11-3
D: TRBD2
J: TRBJ2-2
size: many
DNA: TGTGCCAGCACCCAGTCCGCGGGAGTCGGCGGGGAGCTGTTTTTT
CDR3: CASTQSAGVGGELFF

V: TRBV19
D: TRBD1
J: TRBJ1-1
size: many
DNA: TGTGCCAGTAGTACCGGGGGTCGGGGGACAGGGGTTACCACTGAAGCTTTCTTT
CDR3: CASSTGGRGTGVTTEAFF

V: TRBV6-5
D: TRBD1
J: TRBJ2-7
size: few
DNA: TGTGCCAGCAGGACGGACAGGGGGACGGTATACGAGCAGTACTTC
CDR3: CASRTDRGTVYEQYF

V: TRBV7-8
D: TRBD2
J: TRBJ2-6
size: many
DNA: TGTGCCAGCACCTCTTTTGCGGGGGCTGGGGCCAACGTCCTGACTTTC
CDR3: CASTSFAGAGANVLTF

V: TRBV6-1
D: .
J: TRBJ2-7
size: many
DNA: TGTGCCAGCAGTGAGAGGGGGGACAGTACCTACGAGCAGTACTTC
CDR3: CASSERGDSTYEQYF

V: TRBV28
D: .
J: TRBJ2-7
size: .
DNA: TGTGCCAGCCGGAGGGCGGGCTGGGAGCAGTACTTC
CDR3: CASRRAGWEQYF

V: TRBV29-1
D: .
J: TRBJ1-1
size: few
DNA: TGCAGCGCCGGGGGAAGGAACACTGAAGCTTTCTTT
CDR3: CSAGGRNTEAFF

V: TRBV19
D: TRBD1
J: TRBJ1-2
size: .
DNA: TGTGCCAGCACCCGACAGGGGCAAGGCCTGGAGGGCTACACCTTC
CDR3: CASTRQGQGLEGYTF

V: TRBV28
D: .
J: TRBJ1-4
size: .
DNA: TGTGCCAGCAGTTTATACGGTTCAACTAATGAAAAACTGTTTTTT
CDR3: CASSLYGSTNEKLFF